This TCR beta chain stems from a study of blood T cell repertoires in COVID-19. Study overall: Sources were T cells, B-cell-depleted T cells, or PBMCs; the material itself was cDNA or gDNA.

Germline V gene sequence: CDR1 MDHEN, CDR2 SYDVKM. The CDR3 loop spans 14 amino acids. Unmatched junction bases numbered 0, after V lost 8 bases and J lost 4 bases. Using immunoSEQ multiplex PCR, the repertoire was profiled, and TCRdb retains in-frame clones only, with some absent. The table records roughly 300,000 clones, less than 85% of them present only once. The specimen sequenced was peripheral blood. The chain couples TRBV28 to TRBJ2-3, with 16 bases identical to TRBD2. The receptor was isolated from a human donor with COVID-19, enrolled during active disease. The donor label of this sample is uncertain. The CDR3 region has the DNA TGTGCCAGCGGGACTAGCGGGAGGGCAGATACGCAGTATTTT. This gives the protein CASGTSGRADTQYF.